The T cell receptor beta chain described here comes from a study of T cells in women clearing cervical HPV infection. As for the study in general: Blood came at first lesion visit for cases, post-clearance for controls. For cases, blood was sampled a median about 140 days after lesion detection, interquartile range roughly 80 to 200 days.

Note on this clone: The read gets to within 3 residues of the CDR3 end, and the germline J gene fills in the rest.

Cervical HPV DNA detected by MY09/MY11 PCR, typed by dot-blot. immunoSEQ multiplex PCR used an average of 1200 ng genomic DNA. Generated by immunoSEQ multiplex PCR, the TCRdb table keeps only in-frame clones and is missing some. The sample table sets out about 20,000 clones. Germline values: CDR1 SGHTA, CDR2 FQGTGA. J lost 8 bases, V lost 2 bases, and 4 bases had no gene match. The CDR3 totals 14 residues. V gene TRBV7-3 combines with J gene TRBJ2-1, with 9 bases matching TRBD2. The sample was blood buffy coat. This receptor was identified in a woman aged 18 to 75 with a cervical HPV16 infection that either progressed to CIN3+ or cleared (not recorded which). Partial CDR3 DNA: TGTGCCAGCAGCTTAGCGGGGGGGCCGTATGAG. Amino acid sequence: CASSLAGGPYE. The entire CDR3 sequence reads CASSLAGGPYEQFF.